The clone carrying this TCR beta chain has ten or more counts. Its antigen is not identified. The data were taken from a study of neurological immune-mediated disorders. Regarding the study as a whole: Subjects shared no identical expanded-clone CDR3 amino acid sequences, suggesting private TCR-beta repertoires in all groups.

5'RACE with 10-nucleotide random UMIs generated the cDNA. TCRdb redid the calling of the 5' RACE reads with MiXCR, one entry per CDR3 protein. The sample holds 50,000 to 70,000 distinct CDR3 sequences, about 10% seen once. Noted time point: longitudinal time-point 1 (baseline). Unsorted libraries were derived from 2 million PBMCs stored at -80 C. The CDR3 runs to 15 residues. The V end was cut by 4 bases, the J end by 0 bases, with 10 bases between. Germline CDR1 reads SGHRS; CDR2 reads YFSETQ. The chain has TRBV5-1 and TRBJ2-2; the D gene is possibly TRBD1 (5 bases). The clonotype comes from a male donor with HTLV-1-associated myelopathy (HAM/TSP). Source material: PBMCs. As DNA, the CDR3 is TGCGCCAGCAGCCTGGACAACGCGAACACCGGGGAGCTGTTTTTT. This sequence encodes CASSLDNANTGELFF.